The 2 T cell receptor beta chains in this list originate from one sample, sequenced in a study of control samples from healthy donors and cancer patients (TCRdb year 2020). Libraries were prepared through the immunoSEQ multiplex PCR assay. TCRdb took over this immuneACCESS table, retaining in-frame rearrangements with V and J assigned. Such tables are incomplete; in checked studies, under half of the missing clones stem from an unresolved V gene, and the remainder is unexplained. The sample yields about 150,000 clones; approximately 94% were counted once. Of the sample, approximately 6% is held by the ten largest clones. The sequencing sample was made of blood. Source of these receptors: a man aged 35 to 55 in good health.

In DNA, the CDR3 is TGTGCCAGCAGCCCACAGGGATTGGGCTACACCTTC. This gives the protein CASSPQGLGYTF. The chain combines TRBV7-9 with TRBJ1-2, with a possible D match to TRBD1 (6 bases). V lost 5 bases, J lost 8 bases, and 12 bases lay in between. From germline, CDR1 is SEHNR and CDR2 FQNEAQ (reference sequence). CDR3 length: 12 residues.

The V gene is TRBV28, the J gene TRBJ2-3, with 13 bases matching TRBD2. This CDR3 comprises 19 residues. Germline-derived CDR1 and CDR2 are MDHEN and SYDVKM. V was clipped by 2 bases and J by 0 bases; unmatched bases: 8. The CDR3, as DNA: TGTGCCAGCAGTTTAAACCCCCGGACTAGCGGGGGTAGCACAGATACGCAGTATTTT. This sequence encodes CASSLNPRTSGGSTDTQYF.